These 15 T cell receptor beta chains were sequenced from one sample in a study of cytomegalovirus exposure and HLA in healthy donors. Amplification used 60 Vbeta primers and 13 Jbeta primers. Assay used: immunoSEQ multiplex PCR; TCRdb lists only in-frame clones, some missing. The data hold some 120,000 clones, with roughly 80% observed a single time. The sequencing sample was made of PBMCs. All receptors derive from a man aged 25-45 years in good health and CMV-seropositive.

CDR3 sequence (DNA): TGTGCCAGCAGCATTCGGGGGGTATGGTTTCAGCCCCAGCATTTT. Translated, it gives CASSIRGVWFQPQHF. This chain connects TRBV21-1 to TRBJ1-5. TRBV21-1 is assigned pseudogene status. The CDR3 is made up of 15 amino acids.

The rearrangement joins TRBV28 to TRBJ2-7; 8 bases are a match to TRBD1. Trimming took 5 bases from V and 2 from J; bases not matched to a gene: 14. In germline, CDR1 is MDHEN, CDR2 SYDVKM. The CDR3 contains 17 residues. For the CDR3, the DNA is TGTGCCAGCAGTGGGACAATTGCAGGGGGCGCCACCTACGAGCAGTACTTC. Its protein product is CASSGTIAGGATYEQYF.

The gene calls are TRBV11-2 and TRBJ1-1, with 10 bases that match TRBD1. There are 17 residues in the CDR3. The trim removed 1 base at V and 5 bases at J, leaving 10 bases unmatched. From germline, CDR1 is SGHAT and CDR2 FQNNGV. As DNA, the CDR3 is TGTGCCAGCAGCTTAGGATCGTCCGGGACAGGGGTGACTGAAGCTTTCTTT. As protein: CASSLGSSGTGVTEAFF.

The rearrangement joins TRBV5-1 to TRBJ1-1; 7 nucleotides agree with TRBD1. Germline values: CDR1 SGHRS, CDR2 YFSETQ. The J segment lost 3 bases and the V segment lost 4 bases, leaving 18 bases of the junction unmatched. CDR3 length equals 18 residues. CDR3 DNA sequence: TGCGCCAGCAGCCAGTTGTTCACACAGGGGATGCGAGACACTGAAGCTTTCTTT. Translation: CASSQLFTQGMRDTEAFF.

The chain links TRBV5-1 to TRBJ2-5; 9 nucleotides match TRBD1. V lost 0 bases to trimming and J lost 5 bases; unmatched junction nucleotides: 5. Per germline, CDR1 SGHRS and CDR2 YFSETQ. This CDR3 is 15 amino acids long. CDR3 loop: CASSLAQGAGETQYF. For the CDR3, the DNA is TGCGCCAGCAGCTTGGCACAGGGGGCAGGGGAGACCCAGTACTTC.

The CDR3 DNA follows: TGTGCCAGCAGCTCAATAAGGGGTAACTATGGCTACACCTTC. It yields the protein CASSSIRGNYGYTF. The V call is TRBV5-4, the J call TRBJ1-2, with TRBD1 as a possible D gene (5 bases). The CDR3 has 14 residues. V shed 3 bases and J shed 1 base, with 10 bases lying between them. The germline V gene encodes CDR1 SGHNT and CDR2 YYREEE (reference sequence).

Written as DNA, the CDR3 is TGTGCCAGTAGGAGAGCTACAGATAACTATGGCTACACCTTC. It translates to CASRRATDNYGYTF. The chain employs TRBV19 and TRBJ1-2; D is unresolved. The CDR3 is 14 amino acids. The germline CDR1 and CDR2 sequences are LNHDA and SQIVND (reference sequence). Trimming left V 6 bases short and J 1 base short, with 12 bases between.

This chain connects TRBV7-2 to TRBJ2-7; 9 nucleotides line up with TRBD2. Germline assignment: CDR1 SGHTA and CDR2 FQGNSA. The V gene end was trimmed by 1 base and the J gene end by 6 bases; junction bases not matched to a gene: 13. The CDR3 has 17 residues. CDR3 amino acids: CASSLDSTSGWSGEQYF. The CDR3 region has the DNA TGTGCCAGCAGCTTAGATTCAACTAGCGGGTGGAGTGGCGAGCAGTACTTC.

This chain links TRBV14 with TRBJ1-2, with 8 bases that match TRBD1. Germline V gene sequence: CDR1 SGHDN, CDR2 FVKESK. The CDR3 covers 14 residues. With V trimmed by 4 bases and J by 4 bases, 5 bases remained unmatched. This chain's CDR3 is CASSPGQGSYGYTF. For the CDR3, the DNA is TGTGCCAGCAGCCCTGGACAGGGATCCTATGGCTACACCTTC.

The chain couples TRBV9 to TRBJ2-1; D possibly corresponds to TRBD2 (6 bases). From germline, CDR1 is SGDLS and CDR2 YYNGEE. The CDR3 sequence is 15 residues long. The ends were cut back, 0 bases at V and 5 bases at J, with 12 bases in the middle. For the CDR3, the DNA is TGTGCCAGCAGCGTAGGCGGAGGGCTAGACAATGAGCAGTTCTTC. Translated: CASSVGGGLDNEQFF.

The chain joins TRBV30 to TRBJ2-7, with 8 bases matching TRBD1. From germline, CDR1 is GTSNPN and CDR2 SVGIG (reference sequence). The CDR3 is 12 residues long. The junction had 4 bases not matched to a gene; V was cut back by 7 bases and J by 2 bases. The CDR3: CASDRVPYEQYF. DNA for the CDR3: TGTGCCTCGGACAGGGTGCCCTACGAGCAGTACTTC.

This clone was recorded once. The chain employs TRBV5-1 and TRBJ1-1, with D perhaps matching TRBD1 (5 bases). Germline CDR1 reads SGHRS; CDR2 reads YFSETQ. This CDR3 has 14 amino acids. V lost 4 bases and J lost 4, with 14 bases in between. The CDR3 coding sequence is TGCGCCAGCAGCCGGGGGAGGGGAGTCACTGAAGCTTTCTTT. Translation gives CASSRGRGVTEAFF.

The chain joins TRBV27 to TRBJ2-5; 7 nucleotides match TRBD2. Unmatched junction bases numbered 0, after V lost 1 base and J lost 4 bases. Germline-derived CDR1 and CDR2 are MNHEY and SMNVEV (reference sequence). The CDR3 covers 13 residues. CDR3 nucleotide sequence: TGTGCCAGCAGTTTATGGGGGGGAGAGACCCAGTACTTC. Translated, it gives CASSLWGGETQYF.

This clone was observed a few times. The chain has TRBV7-2 and TRBJ2-7; 8 nucleotides align to TRBD1. CDR3 length equals 16 residues. V gave up 5 bases and J gave up 4 bases; unmatched junction bases: 13. Per germline, CDR1 SGHTA and CDR2 FQGNSA. The CDR3 reads CASSPESGTGNYEQYF. The DNA of the CDR3 is TGTGCCAGCAGCCCCGAGTCCGGGACAGGCAATTACGAGCAGTACTTC.

The chain combines TRBV19 with TRBJ2-7; the D gene is possibly TRBD2 (6 bases). There are 15 residues in the CDR3. V lost 5 bases and J lost 1, with 15 bases in between. The germline gives CDR1 LNHDA, CDR2 SQIVND (reference sequence). CDR3 sequence (DNA): TGTGCCAGTAGTTTCTCCGGGACTGGTTCCTACGAGCAGTACTTC. It yields the protein CASSFSGTGSYEQYF.